The rows below give T cell receptor beta chains drawn from one sample of a study of cytomegalovirus exposure and HLA in healthy donors. The table came from immunoSEQ multiplex PCR; TCRdb's copy has only in-frame clones and leaves some out. The data hold almost 200,000 clones, with about 85% observed a single time. The sample comprised PBMCs. The receptors originated from a male donor in good health and CMV-seropositive. Each CDR3 is given with its conserved first and last residue. A D gene is named only where the DNA matches it firmly.

length | J | V | D | CDR3
14 | TRBJ2-7 | TRBV6-5 | - | CATALRDITYEQYF
17 | TRBJ1-3 | TRBV5-1 | TRBD1 | CASSFVGQGHSGNTIYF
17 | TRBJ2-2 | TRBV14 | - | CASSRLGTLVSTGELFF
14 | TRBJ1-2 | TRBV18 | - | CASSPPGGAYGYTF
13 | TRBJ2-5 | TRBV18 | - | CASSSGVQETQYF
14 | TRBJ2-2 | TRBV5-1 | - | CASSLAANTGELFF
18 | TRBJ2-5 | TRBV9 | TRBD2 | CASSPSRLAGSMRETQYF
14 | TRBJ1-2 | TRBV19 | - | CASIDGPRVGGYTF
15 | TRBJ2-7 | TRBV5-4 | - | CASSLGSDSLYEQYF
15 | TRBJ1-6 | TRBV6-5 | TRBD1 | CASSRDRPPDSPLHF
22 | TRBJ2-1 | TRBV18 | TRBD2 | CASSPPKGLSSGRVPADNEQFF